The 15 T cell receptor beta chains in this list originate from one sample, sequenced in a study of T-cell memory formation after mild COVID-19. Using its own MiXCR run on the 5' RACE reads, TCRdb lists one record per CDR3 protein. The repertoire holds around 430,000 distinct CDR3 sequences, approximately 16% seen once, with 20% to 25% in the top ten. The sample taken for sequencing was PBMCs or a T cell subset sorted from them (not recorded which). These receptors were collected from a man younger than 30 who had mild COVID-19 (a few samples of this study predate the infection). Cell type and time point are not known.

This clonotype showed up just a few times. CDR3: CASSIWGTAYQETQYF. The CDR3 DNA reads TGTGCCAGTAGTATTTGGGGGACAGCCTACCAAGAGACCCAGTACTTC. V and J are TRBV19 and TRBJ2-5; 7 positions match TRBD1. This CDR3 is 16 amino acids long. The V and J ends lost 3 bases and 0 bases, in that order; junction bases with no gene match: 7. CDR1 is LNHDA, CDR2 SQIVND, per germline (reference sequence).

In this sample, this clonotype turned up many times. The V call is TRBV10-3, the J call TRBJ2-5; no firm D call. Per germline, CDR1 ENHRY and CDR2 SYGVKD. The CDR3 is 12 amino acids. Trimming shortened V by 2 bases and J by 3 bases, and 4 bases separated the two germline ends. In nucleotides, the CDR3 is TGTGCCATCAGTGAGAGGGAAGAGACCCAGTACTTC. Translated: CAISEREETQYF.

This clonotype was detected only a few times. V gene TRBV5-4 combines with J gene TRBJ2-6; maybe TRBD2 (5 bases). Germline assignment: CDR1 SGHNT and CDR2 YYREEE (reference sequence). The CDR3 sequence is 18 residues long. Trimming took off 0 bases at V and 0 bases at J, with 13 bases between the two ends. CDR3 coding DNA: TGTGCCAGCAGCTTGGGAGGGCCTTCCTTCTCTGGGGCCAACGTCCTGACTTTC. Its translation: CASSLGGPSFSGANVLTF.

The chain employs TRBV7-2 and TRBJ2-5, with unresolved D. The V gene's germline CDR1 is SGHTA and CDR2 FQGNSA. Trimming took 4 bases from V and 2 from J, leaving 8 bases between them. The CDR3 length is 13 residues. CDR3 DNA sequence: TGTGCCAGCAGCTCCCGGGCTCAAGAGACCCAGTACTTC. As protein: CASSSRAQETQYF.

Details on this clonotype: The junction shows a germline mismatch at one end, possibly a read error. J is TRBJ1-3 and V is TRBV6-5; no clear D. This CDR3 comprises 17 residues. Germline values: CDR1 MNHEY, CDR2 SVGAGI. CDR3 amino acids: CASGYSGRRLSGNTIYF. Written as DNA, the CDR3 is TGTGCCAGCGGTTACAGTGGCAGACGCCTCTCTGGAAACACCATATATTTT.

The chain employs TRBV6-1 and TRBJ2-5; D is perhaps TRBD1 or TRBD2 (5 bases each). There are 13 residues in the CDR3. V lost 6 bases, J lost 4 bases, and 12 bases lay in between. Germline values: CDR1 MNHNS, CDR2 SASEGT. This CDR3 is CASRGTAGETQYF. The CDR3 DNA reads TGTGCCAGCAGGGGGACCGCTGGAGAGACCCAGTACTTC.

This clonotype was seen more than once but under ten times. The chain joins TRBV7-2 to TRBJ2-2; 8 bases fit TRBD2. The V gene end was trimmed by 5 bases and the J gene end by 6 bases; junction bases not matched to a gene: 8. The CDR3 is made up of 15 amino acids. Germline CDR1 SGHTA, CDR2 FQGNSA. CDR3 sequence reads: CASSPPGGPSGELFF. The DNA for the CDR3 is TGTGCCAGCAGCCCTCCGGGGGGGCCGTCCGGGGAGCTGTTTTTT.

There are many counts of this clonotype. The genes are TRBV6-1 and TRBJ2-7; D ambiguous. CDR1 is MNHNS, CDR2 SASEGT, per germline. Trimming stripped 1 base from V and 3 bases from J, with 7 bases between. The CDR3 totals 13 residues. The chain's CDR3 is CASSEGDLYEQYF. CDR3 nucleotide sequence: TGTGCCAGCAGTGAAGGAGACCTCTACGAGCAGTACTTC.

This clonotype occurred many times. The rearrangement joins TRBV6-6 to TRBJ1-5, with a weak D call TRBD1 (5 bases). Trimming cost V 4 bases and J 1 base, with 8 bases left between them. The CDR3 contains 14 residues. CDR1 MNHNY and CDR2 SVGAGI come from the germline V gene (reference sequence). The CDR3 sequence is CASSFAGSNQPQHF. The CDR3 coding sequence is TGTGCCAGCAGTTTCGCAGGGAGCAATCAGCCCCAGCATTTT.

This clonotype was found a few times. The CDR3 region is CASSYLAPSTGNTIYF. The CDR3 region has the DNA TGTGCCAGCAGCTACCTAGCCCCATCGACTGGAAACACCATATATTTT. The chain links TRBV12-3 or TRBV12-4 to TRBJ1-3; D is unclear. The CDR3 totals 16 residues. V lost 6 bases and J lost 2, with 17 bases in between.

There are a few counts of this clonotype. CDR3 loop: CASSSIRAAASTEAFF. In nucleotides, the CDR3 is TGTGCCAGCAGCTCAATAAGGGCAGCGGCGAGCACTGAAGCTTTCTTT. This chain connects TRBV7-9 to TRBJ1-1; the D is unclear. The CDR3 has 16 amino acids. Germline V gives CDR1 SEHNR, CDR2 FQNEAQ (reference sequence). Between the trimmed V and J ends, which lost 4 bases and 4 bases, there was a span of 19 bases.

The table lists this clonotype with a count of one. The chain has TRBV6-6 and TRBJ2-3, with no clear D. Germline V lookup: CDR1 MNHNY, CDR2 SVGAGI (reference sequence). This CDR3 spans 15 amino acids. Trimming shortened V by 5 bases and J by 2 bases, and 14 bases separated the two germline ends. CDR3 sequence reads: CASSLFPRNTDTQYF. DNA of the CDR3: TGTGCCAGCAGTCTCTTCCCTCGAAACACAGATACGCAGTATTTT.

This clonotype was counted many times. The chain couples TRBV7-9 to TRBJ2-5, with D perhaps matching TRBD2 (5 bases). Germline values: CDR1 SEHNR, CDR2 FQNEAQ (reference sequence). This CDR3 contains 13 residues. V lost 4 bases and J 2 bases, leaving 8 bases between the germline ends. This CDR3 is CASSSPGQETQYF. The CDR3 DNA is TGTGCCAGCAGCTCACCGGGACAAGAGACCCAGTACTTC.

This clonotype was seen more than once but under ten times. The chain couples TRBV20-1 to TRBJ1-2, with D possibly matching TRBD1 (5 bases). This CDR3 region has 16 residues. Deletions cut 2 bases from V and 4 bases from J, with 20 bases between. Looked up from germline, CDR1 is DFQATT and CDR2 is SNEGSKA (reference sequence). The CDR3, as DNA: TGCAGTGCTAGACGAGACTTGGGACGGACCTTCTATGGCTACACCTTC. This codes for CSARRDLGRTFYGYTF.

V and J are TRBV27 and TRBJ2-6; 9 positions match TRBD1. J was trimmed by 4 bases and V by 6 bases; bases with no gene match: 10. From germline, CDR1 is MNHEY and CDR2 SMNVEV (reference sequence). This CDR3 is 17 amino acids long. DNA of the CDR3: TGTGCCAGCAGCCAGTGGACAGGGGTGTTAGGGGCCAACGTCCTGACTTTC. It codes for CASSQWTGVLGANVLTF.